Listed below are T cell receptor beta chains from one sample, sequenced in a study of blood T cell repertoires in COVID-19. Sequencing was performed with immunoSEQ multiplex PCR; in TCRdb, only in-frame clones are kept and a portion is missing. The table has approximately 180,000 clones, around four fifths seen once. Input material: peripheral blood. The receptors derive from a woman aged 40 to 50 with COVID-19, enrolled during active disease. CDR3s include the opening cysteine and the closing phenylalanine or tryptophan. Fields, in order: clone size, D gene, J gene, V gene, CDR3 DNA, CDR3 protein. The D gene is left open where the match is weak. Rows give clone size only sometimes, using once, few, many, or a class for an expanded clone.

.	.	TRBJ1-1	TRBV3-1/TRBV3-2	TGTGCCAGCAGAGGAGGCTCTGAAGCTTTCTTT	CASRGGSEAFF
.	TRBD1	TRBJ2-7	TRBV5-1	TGCGCCAGCAGCTTACAGGGGAAATCCTACGAGCAGTACTTC	CASSLQGKSYEQYF
few	.	TRBJ1-5	TRBV7-9	TGTGCCAGCAGCCTCTACGGGGGGGACCAAGATCAGCCCCAGCATTTT	CASSLYGGDQDQPQHF
once	.	TRBJ1-1	TRBV5-1	TGCGCCAGCAGCTTCAGGGAGGCGGCTTTCTTT	CASSFREAAFF
.	.	TRBJ1-1	TRBV29-1	TGCAGCGTTGCCAGGGGTGAAGCTTTCTTT	CSVARGEAFF
.	.	TRBJ2-1	TRBV7-3	TGTGCCAGCAGCCCTACAGAAAAAATTGGTAATGAGCAGTTCTTC	CASSPTEKIGNEQFF
.	.	TRBJ2-1	TRBV6-4	TGTGCCAGCAGCCCCGGGTCGGACAGAGAGCAGTTCTTC	CASSPGSDREQFF
.	.	TRBJ1-5	TRBV6-1	TGTGCCAGCAGTGACAGGGTCGGCAATCAGCCCCAGCATTTT	CASSDRVGNQPQHF
.	.	TRBJ2-1	TRBV10-3	TGTGCCATCAAACCGCTTGGCGGGAAGGATGAGCAGTTCTTC	CAIKPLGGKDEQFF
.	.	TRBJ2-7	TRBV18	TGTGCCAGCTCACCAGGGCAGACAGAAAGCTCCTACGAGCAGTACTTC	CASSPGQTESSYEQYF
few	.	TRBJ1-3	TRBV18	TGTGCCAGCTCATCCAGGGTGATCTCTGGAAACACCATATATTTT	CASSSRVISGNTIYF
few	.	TRBJ2-6	TRBV3-1/TRBV3-2	TGTGCCAGCAGCCCTCAGGGTAGGACACCCTCTGGGGCCAACGTCCTGACTTTC	CASSPQGRTPSGANVLTF
.	TRBD1	TRBJ2-5	TRBV6-5	TGTGCCAGCAGTTCGGGGGACAGGTCCCGAGAGACCCAGTACTTC	CASSSGDRSRETQYF
.	TRBD1	TRBJ1-1	TRBV11-2	TGTGCCAGCAGCCTACAACAGGGGCGAGGTACTGAAGCTTTCTTT	CASSLQQGRGTEAFF
.	TRBD1	TRBJ2-7	TRBV6-5	TGTGCCAGCAGTTGGGACAGGGGAACCTACGAGCAGTACTTC	CASSWDRGTYEQYF
.	TRBD1	TRBJ2-7	TRBV6-4	TGTGCCAGCAGCCAGGGGGAACTGTCATCCTACGAGCAGTACTTC	CASSQGELSSYEQYF
.	.	TRBJ2-7	TRBV7-9	TGTGCCAGCAGCGGAGAAAGGGGGGAGCAGTACTTC	CASSGERGEQYF
once	.	TRBJ2-3	TRBV10-2	TGCGCCAGCAGCCGCGGACTTTCCACAGATACGCAGTATTTT	CASSRGLSTDTQYF
.	TRBD1	TRBJ1-2	TRBV24-1	TGTGCCACCAGTGATGGGACAGGGGTGAGTGGCTACACCTTC	CATSDGTGVSGYTF